This T cell receptor (beta chain) was profiled in a study of T cell repertoires in ileal Crohn's disease (dated by TCRdb to about 2019). In the study overall: The median duration of disease was 7.5 to 9.5 years, and at the time of surgery around 32% of patients were active smokers. Every patient underwent surgery because of a complication, which was stricturing disease in approximately 60% and penetrating disease in 39%. Roughly half of the patients were given postoperative therapy, with 18 on anti-TNF agents and 10 to 12 on thiopurines. Neoterminal ileum biopsies obtained at postoperative colonoscopy were designated as M6 samples. A prospective multicentre cohort supplied the 50 to 70 Crohn's disease patients whose TCR repertoires were analysed. The study ran alongside a multicentre cohort designed to identify predictors of early endoscopic recurrence after ileocolonic resection. A Rutgeerts score above i0 was used to define endoscopic postoperative recurrence. A total of roughly 170 mucosal samples from approximately 60 patients were sequenced, collected from several sites on the surgical specimen and at postoperative endoscopy.

The sample's time point label is to be understood as: neoterminal ileum biopsy at postoperative endoscopy, about 6 months after surgery. Eligible patients were adults with ileal or ileocolonic Crohn's disease who had an indication for ileocolonic resection. Whole ileal mucosal biopsies were kept frozen at -80 degrees C prior to DNA extraction. Genomic DNA was isolated from frozen whole biopsies using a TRizol-based method, and the DNA was quantified with a NanoDrop 2000 spectrophotometer. Five hundred nanograms of biopsy DNA per sample were submitted for commercial TCRB immunosequencing. Adaptive Biotechnology amplified CDR3 regions from genomic DNA with a two-step multiplex PCR that controlled for amplification bias. The first PCR used primers for every V and J gene segment; the second PCR added barcodes and Illumina adapters. CDR3 libraries were sequenced using an Illumina instrument. Per the source publication's procedure: The analysis used both the pipelines supplied by the vendor and custom analysis of the raw data in R/Bioconductor with R version 3.3.0. Clonality, which ranges from 0 to 1, was calculated as the inverse of the normalised Shannon entropy across all productive clones. High-frequency clones were defined as the repertoire share of the top 100 clones, retaining only clones passing a 95% confidence test. Repertoire diversity was measured with the Simpson index, and overlap between samples was measured with the Morisita-Horn index. Drawn from immuneACCESS, this table holds only the in-frame rearrangements with V and J called that TCRdb kept. Clones are partly lost; checked studies trace under half to an unresolved V gene and leave the rest unexplained. D and trimming were read from the DNA, whereas the V and J calls and clone size are those reported in that table. In all, the sample holds over 9,000 clones, and 80% to 90% of those were seen once. The ten largest clones capture approximately 16% of the sample.

On the study overall, not on this receptor specifically: Postoperative endoscopy timing varied within the first year after surgery, with a median delay of about 7 months. More high-frequency clones were carried by sorted CD8 T cells than by CD4 T cells, suggesting that mucosal expansions were mainly CD8. Only a subgroup of patients, of unstated size, had their mucosal CD4 and CD8 T cells sorted and sequenced. Patients who were active smokers at surgery had a significantly higher proportion of clonal expansions than non-smokers (about 27% vs 20%, p=0.02). Endoscopic recurrence was found to be associated with higher high-frequency clone percentages at surgery, and recurrence was observed in all patients with clonality above 26.8% (18/57).

The CDR3 spans 16 residues, from the cysteine through the phenylalanine. Just CDR3 DNA is preserved here, 48 bases in frame from base 1. CDR1 and CDR2, per the germline V gene (reference sequence), are MNHNY and SVGAGI. Trimming takes 3 bases off V and 0 bases off J; junction bases not matched to a gene: 4. This clone was seen just once. Its antigen remains unidentified. Nothing much larger sits one base from this clone, and base qualities are not available. The TCR was taken from an adult with Crohn's disease. The chain is encoded by TRBV6-6 joined to TRBJ2-3, with 9 central nucleotides matching TRBD2. The specimen was ileal tissue. In nucleotide form, the sequence is TGTGCCAGCAGTTATACTAGCGGGCCGAGCACAGATACGCAGTATTTT. It codes for CASSYTSGPSTDTQYF.